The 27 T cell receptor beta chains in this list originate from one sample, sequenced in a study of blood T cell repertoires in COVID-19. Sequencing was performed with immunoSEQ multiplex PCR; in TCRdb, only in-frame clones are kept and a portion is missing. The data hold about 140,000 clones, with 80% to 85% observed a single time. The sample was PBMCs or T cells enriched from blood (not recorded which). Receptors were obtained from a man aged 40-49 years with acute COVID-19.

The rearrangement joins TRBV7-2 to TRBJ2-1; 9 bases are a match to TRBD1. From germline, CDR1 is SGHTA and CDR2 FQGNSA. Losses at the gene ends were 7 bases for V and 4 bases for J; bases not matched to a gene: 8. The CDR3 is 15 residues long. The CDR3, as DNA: TGTGCCAGCACCCTACAGGGGGCGTCTTACAATGAGCAGTTCTTC. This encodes CASTLQGASYNEQFF.

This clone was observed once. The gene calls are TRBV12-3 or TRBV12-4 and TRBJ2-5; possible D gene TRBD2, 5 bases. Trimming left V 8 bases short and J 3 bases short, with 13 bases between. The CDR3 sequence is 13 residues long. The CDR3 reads CASLGRNEETQYF. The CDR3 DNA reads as TGTGCCAGCTTAGGGAGAAACGAAGAGACCCAGTACTTC.

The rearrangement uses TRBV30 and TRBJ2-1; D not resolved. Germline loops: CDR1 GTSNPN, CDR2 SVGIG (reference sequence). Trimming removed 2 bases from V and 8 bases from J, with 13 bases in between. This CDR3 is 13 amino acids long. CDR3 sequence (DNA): TGTGCCTGGAGTTTGGAAATAGCCGATGAGCAGTTCTTC. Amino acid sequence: CAWSLEIADEQFF.

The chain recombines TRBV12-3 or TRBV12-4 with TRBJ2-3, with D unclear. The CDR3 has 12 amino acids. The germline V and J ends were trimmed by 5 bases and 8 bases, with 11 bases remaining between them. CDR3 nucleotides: TGTGCCAGCAGTCGTTCAGTTTCTACGCAGTATTTT. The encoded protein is CASSRSVSTQYF.

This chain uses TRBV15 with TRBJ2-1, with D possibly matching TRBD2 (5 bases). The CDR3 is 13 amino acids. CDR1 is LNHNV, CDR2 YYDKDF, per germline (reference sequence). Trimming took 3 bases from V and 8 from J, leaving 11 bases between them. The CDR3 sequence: CATSSGLVHEQFF. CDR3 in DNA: TGTGCCACCAGCAGCGGACTGGTCCATGAGCAGTTCTTC. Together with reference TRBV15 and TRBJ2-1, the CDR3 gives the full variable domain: DAMVIQNPRYQVTQFGKPVTLSCSQTLNHNVMYWYQQKSSQAPKLLFHYYDKDFNNEADTPDNFQSRRPNTSFCFLDIRSPGLGDTAMYLCATSSGLVHEQFFGPGTRLTVL.

The CDR3 spells CASSQDPRRLAGYNEQFF. The CDR3 nucleotides are TGTGCCAGCAGCCAAGATCCGCGGCGACTAGCGGGTTACAATGAGCAGTTCTTC. The chain has TRBV14 and TRBJ2-1; 10 bases line up with TRBD2. Germline CDR1 and CDR2: SGHDN and FVKESK. V shed 0 bases, J shed 4 bases, and the junction held 9 bases outside the gene matches. CDR3 size: 18 residues.

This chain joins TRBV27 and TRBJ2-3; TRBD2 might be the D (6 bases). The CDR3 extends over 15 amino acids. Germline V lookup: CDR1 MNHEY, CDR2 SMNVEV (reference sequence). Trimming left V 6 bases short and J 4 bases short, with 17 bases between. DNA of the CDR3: TGTGCCAGCAGCCGTTCCGGGAGAGGGGCAGATACGCAGTATTTT. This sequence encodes CASSRSGRGADTQYF.

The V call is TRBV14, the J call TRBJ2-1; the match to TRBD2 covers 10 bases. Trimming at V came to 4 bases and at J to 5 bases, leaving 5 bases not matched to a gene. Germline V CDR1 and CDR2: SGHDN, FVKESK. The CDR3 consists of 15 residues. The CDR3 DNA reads TGTGCCAGCAGCCTGGGACTAGCGAACCACAATGAGCAGTTCTTC. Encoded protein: CASSLGLANHNEQFF.

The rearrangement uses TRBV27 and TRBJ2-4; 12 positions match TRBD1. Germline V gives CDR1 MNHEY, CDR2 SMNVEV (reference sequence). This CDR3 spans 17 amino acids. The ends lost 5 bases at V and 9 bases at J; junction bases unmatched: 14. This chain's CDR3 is CASSPTGTGGEWGIQYF. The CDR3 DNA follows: TGTGCCAGCAGTCCAACCGGGACAGGGGGCGAATGGGGCATTCAGTACTTC.

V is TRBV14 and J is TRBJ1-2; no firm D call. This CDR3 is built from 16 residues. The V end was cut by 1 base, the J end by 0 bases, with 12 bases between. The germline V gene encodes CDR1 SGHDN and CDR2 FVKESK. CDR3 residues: CASSQVGDGANYGYTF. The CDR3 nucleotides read TGTGCCAGCAGCCAAGTTGGCGACGGAGCTAACTATGGCTACACCTTC. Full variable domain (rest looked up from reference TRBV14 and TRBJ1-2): EAGVTQFPSHSVIEKGQTVTLRCDPISGHDNLYWYRRVMGKEIKFLLHFVKESKQDESGMPNNRFLAERTGGTYSTLKVQPAELEDSGVYFCASSQVGDGANYGYTFGSGTRLTVV.

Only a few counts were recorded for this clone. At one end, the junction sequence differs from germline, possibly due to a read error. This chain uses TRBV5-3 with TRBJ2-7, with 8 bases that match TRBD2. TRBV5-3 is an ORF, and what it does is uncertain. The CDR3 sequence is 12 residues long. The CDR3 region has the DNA TGTGCCAGAAGAAGTACCGCGGGACTAGGACTTTTC. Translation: CARRSTAGLGLF.

The DNA of the CDR3 is TGTGCCAGCAGCCGGACAGGGACAGATACGCAGTATTTT. Protein: CASSRTGTDTQYF. This rearrangement joins TRBV5-4 to TRBJ2-3, with 8 bases matching TRBD1. V was pared by 4 bases and J by 3 bases, with 1 base of the junction left unmatched. The CDR3 spans 13 residues. CDR1 is SGHNT and CDR2 is YYREEE in the germline V gene (reference sequence). The full variable domain, with the rest looked up from reference TRBV5-4 and TRBJ2-3, is ETGVTQSPTHLIKTRGQQVTLRCSSQSGHNTVSWYQQALGQGPQFIFQYYREEENGRGNFPPRFSGLQFPNYSSELNVNALELDDSALYLCASSRTGTDTQYFGPGTRLTVL.

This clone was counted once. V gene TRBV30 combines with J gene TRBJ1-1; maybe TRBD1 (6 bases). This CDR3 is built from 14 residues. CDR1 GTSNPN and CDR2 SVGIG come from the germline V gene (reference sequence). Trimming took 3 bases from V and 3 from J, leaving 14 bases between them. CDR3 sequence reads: CAWSQRGGDTEAFF. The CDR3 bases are TGTGCCTGGAGCCAAAGGGGGGGAGACACTGAAGCTTTCTTT.

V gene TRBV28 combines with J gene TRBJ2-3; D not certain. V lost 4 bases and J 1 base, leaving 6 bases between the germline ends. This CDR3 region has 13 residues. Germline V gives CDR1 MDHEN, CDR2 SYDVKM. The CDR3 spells CASSSPGTDTQYF. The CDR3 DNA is TGTGCCAGCAGTTCCCCGGGCACAGATACGCAGTATTTT.

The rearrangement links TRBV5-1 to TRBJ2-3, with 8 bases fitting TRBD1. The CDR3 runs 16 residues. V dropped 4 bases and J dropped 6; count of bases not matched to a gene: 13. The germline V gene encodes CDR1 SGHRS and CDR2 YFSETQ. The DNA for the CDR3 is TGCGCCAGCAGCCTCTGGATAGGACAGGGTACGGATACGCAGTATTTT. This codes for CASSLWIGQGTDTQYF.

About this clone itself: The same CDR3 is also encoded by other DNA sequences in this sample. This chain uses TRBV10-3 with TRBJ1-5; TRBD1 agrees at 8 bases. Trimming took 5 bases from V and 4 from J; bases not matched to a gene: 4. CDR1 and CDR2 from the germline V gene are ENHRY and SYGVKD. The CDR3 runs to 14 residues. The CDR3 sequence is CAISPGQGNQPQHF. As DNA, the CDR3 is TGTGCCATCAGTCCTGGACAGGGTAATCAGCCCCAGCATTTT.

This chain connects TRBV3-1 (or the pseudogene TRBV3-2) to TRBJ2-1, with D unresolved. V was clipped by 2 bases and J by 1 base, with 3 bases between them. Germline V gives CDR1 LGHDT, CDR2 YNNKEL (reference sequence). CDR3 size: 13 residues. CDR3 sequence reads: CASSQPSYNEQFF. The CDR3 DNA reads TGTGCCAGCAGCCAACCGTCCTACAATGAGCAGTTCTTC.

The CDR3 reads CASSWSLGEGPVYEQYF. The CDR3 region has the DNA TGCGCCAGCAGCTGGTCATTAGGGGAAGGCCCTGTATACGAGCAGTACTTC. This chain joins TRBV5-1 and TRBJ2-7; possibly TRBD1 for D (5 bases). CDR1 is SGHRS, CDR2 YFSETQ, per germline. V lost 3 bases and J lost 4, with 23 bases in between. There are 17 residues in the CDR3.

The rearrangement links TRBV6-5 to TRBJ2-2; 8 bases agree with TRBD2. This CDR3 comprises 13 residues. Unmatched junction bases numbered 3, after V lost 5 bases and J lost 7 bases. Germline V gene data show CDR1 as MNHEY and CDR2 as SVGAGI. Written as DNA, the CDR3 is TGTGCCAGCAGTCGTAGCGGGAACGGGGAGCTGTTTTTT. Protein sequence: CASSRSGNGELFF.

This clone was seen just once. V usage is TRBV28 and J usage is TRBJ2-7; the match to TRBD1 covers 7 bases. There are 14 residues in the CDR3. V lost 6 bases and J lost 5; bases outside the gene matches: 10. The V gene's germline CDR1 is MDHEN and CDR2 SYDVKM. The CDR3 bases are TGTGCCAGCAGACTTACAGGGGCTCGGCACGAGCAGTACTTC. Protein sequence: CASRLTGARHEQYF.

CDR3 DNA sequence: TGTGCCACCAGTGACCCTCGGGGGGGGGCCTCCTACAATGAGCAGTTCTTC. This codes for CATSDPRGGASYNEQFF. The chain joins TRBV24-1 to TRBJ2-1; 8 bases align to TRBD2. Unmatched junction bases numbered 7, after V lost 4 bases and J lost 0 bases. This CDR3 has 17 amino acids. CDR1 and CDR2 (germline): KGHDR, SFDVKD.

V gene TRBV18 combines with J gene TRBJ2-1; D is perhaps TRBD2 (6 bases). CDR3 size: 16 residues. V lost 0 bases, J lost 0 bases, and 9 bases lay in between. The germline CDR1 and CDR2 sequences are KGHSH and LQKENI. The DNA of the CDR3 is TGTGCCAGCTCACCACCGGGACTGACCTCCTACAATGAGCAGTTCTTC. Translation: CASSPPGLTSYNEQFF.

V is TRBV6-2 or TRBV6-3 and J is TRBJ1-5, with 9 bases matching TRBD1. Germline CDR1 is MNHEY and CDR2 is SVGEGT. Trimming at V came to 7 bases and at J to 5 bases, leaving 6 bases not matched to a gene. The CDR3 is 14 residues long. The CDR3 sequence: CASTPGTGYQPQHF. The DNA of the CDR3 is TGTGCCAGCACCCCCGGGACAGGGTATCAGCCCCAGCATTTT.

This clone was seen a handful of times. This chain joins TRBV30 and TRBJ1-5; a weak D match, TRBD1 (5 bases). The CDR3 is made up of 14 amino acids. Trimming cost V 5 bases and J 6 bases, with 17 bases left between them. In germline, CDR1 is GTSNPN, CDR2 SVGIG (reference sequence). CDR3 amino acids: CAWSMAGGGQPQHF. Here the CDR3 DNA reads TGTGCCTGGTCCATGGCCGGGGGGGGTCAGCCCCAGCATTTT.

The CDR3 loop reads CASSSGGVRNHPNTEAFF. DNA for the CDR3: TGTGCCAGCAGCTCCGGGGGAGTCAGGAACCACCCGAACACTGAAGCTTTCTTT. V is TRBV11-2 and J is TRBJ1-1; D is possibly TRBD1 (5 bases). The CDR3 totals 18 residues. Germline V CDR1 and CDR2: SGHAT, FQNNGV. V gave up 4 bases and J gave up 1 base, with 22 bases separating them.

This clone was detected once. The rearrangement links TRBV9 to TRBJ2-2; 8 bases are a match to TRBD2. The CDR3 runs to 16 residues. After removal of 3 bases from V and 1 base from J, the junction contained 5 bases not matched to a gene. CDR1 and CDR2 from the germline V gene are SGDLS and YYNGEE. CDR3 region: CASSAPREGNTGELFF. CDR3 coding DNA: TGTGCCAGCAGCGCCCCTCGGGAGGGGAACACCGGGGAGCTGTTTTTT. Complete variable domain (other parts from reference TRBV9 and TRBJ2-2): DSGVTQTPKHLITATGQRVTLRCSPRSGDLSVYWYQQSLDQGLQFLIQYYNGEERAKGNILERFSAQQFPDLHSELNLSSLELGDSALYFCASSAPREGNTGELFFGEGSRLTVL.

CDR3 in DNA: TGTGCCAGCAGCTATACGACAGGGAGCACAGATACGCAGTATTTT. As protein: CASSYTTGSTDTQYF. V is TRBV5-4 and J is TRBJ2-3, with 7 nucleotides matching TRBD1. Germline CDR1 reads SGHNT; CDR2 reads YYREEE (reference sequence). The CDR3 totals 15 residues. After removal of 3 bases from V and 0 bases from J, the junction contained 4 bases not matched to a gene. Variable domain in full (rest from reference TRBV5-4 and TRBJ2-3): ETGVTQSPTHLIKTRGQQVTLRCSSQSGHNTVSWYQQALGQGPQFIFQYYREEENGRGNFPPRFSGLQFPNYSSELNVNALELDDSALYLCASSYTTGSTDTQYFGPGTRLTVL.